The clone carrying this T cell receptor (beta chain) was seen a single time. It was with 60 Vbeta and 13 Jbeta primers that the PCR ran. Assay used: immunoSEQ multiplex PCR; TCRdb lists only in-frame clones, some missing. The sample consists of 120,000 or so clones, approximately 78% of them appearing once. The data were obtained in a study of cytomegalovirus exposure and HLA in healthy donors. The V gene's germline CDR1 is MDHEN and CDR2 SYDVKM. Trimming took 3 bases from V and 3 from J, leaving 5 bases between them. The CDR3 loop spans 13 amino acids. The source material was PBMCs. This chain connects TRBV28 to TRBJ2-2; D uncertain. The receptor comes from a man aged 25 to 40 in good health and CMV-seropositive. This chain's CDR3 is CASSFSDTGELFF. CDR3 in DNA: TGTGCCAGCAGTTTTTCGGACACCGGGGAGCTGTTTTTT.